This T cell receptor (beta chain) emerged from a study of cytomegalovirus exposure and HLA in healthy donors. Study-wide points: Later analysis suggested links between common viral pathogens and several top significant clusters.

PCR involved 60 Vbeta and 13 Jbeta primers. In the study's own analysis: Approximately 78 million unique TCR beta chains, some 9.9 million of them shared, were counted by a later analysis. TCRdb keeps only in-frame clones here, not all; method: immunoSEQ multiplex PCR. V, J and clone size were drawn from that table, and D and trimming were deduced from the DNA. The repertoire has tens of thousands of clones, roughly 78% of them found once; the top ten carry 4% to 5.5%. As to this clone: Its target is not known.

Germline loops: CDR1 ENHRY, CDR2 SYGVKD. The CDR3 sequence is 15 residues long. Deletions cut 3 bases from V and 9 bases from J, with 18 bases between. The sequence was obtained from a man aged 40-55 years in good health and CMV-seronegative. The sequencing input was PBMCs. The chain carries TRBV10-3 and TRBJ2-1, with a possible D match to TRBD1 (6 bases). The CDR3 spells CAISDFRGWGSEQFF. The CDR3 region has the DNA TGTGCCATCAGTGACTTCAGGGGCTGGGGAAGTGAGCAGTTCTTC.